This T cell receptor (beta chain) derives from a study of T cells in Graves' hyperthyroidism and ophthalmopathy. General study findings and limits: A 13 V-J model separated ophthalmopathy from stable hyperthyroidism. Peripheral blood also featured most of the thyroid clonotypes expanded above 0.001. Progression to ophthalmopathy was predicted a median of roughly 6.8 months early.

Amplified TCR beta CDR3 regions derived from RNA transcripts. HTBI primers drove first-round RT-PCR of the TCR CDR3. Via MiXCR, TCRdb re-called the multiplex PCR reads, giving one row per CDR3 protein. This sample has approximately 400,000 distinct CDR3 sequences, with over 11% found just once. Germline V lookup: CDR1 SGHAT, CDR2 FQNNGV. This CDR3 region has 15 residues. Trimming took 6 bases from V and 0 from J, leaving 12 bases between them. On this clonotype: Its specificity is unknown.

Ophthalmopathy patients had Clinical Activity Score at least 3, NOSPECS grade at least 4, duration under 3 months. Input material: blood. V is TRBV11-2 and J is TRBJ1-3; possible D gene TRBD1, 5 bases. The clonotype originates from a middle-aged man with Graves' ophthalmopathy. In nucleotides, the CDR3 is TGTGCCAGCAGGCCGATGAGGGGCTCTGGAAACACCATATATTTT. This encodes CASRPMRGSGNTIYF. The full variable domain, rest sourced from reference TRBV11-2 and TRBJ1-3, is EAGVAQSPRYKIIEKRQSVAFWCNPISGHATLYWYQQILGQGPKLLIQFQNNGVVDDSQLPKDRFSAERLKGVDSTLKIQPAKLEDSAVYLCASRPMRGSGNTIYFGEGSWLTVV.